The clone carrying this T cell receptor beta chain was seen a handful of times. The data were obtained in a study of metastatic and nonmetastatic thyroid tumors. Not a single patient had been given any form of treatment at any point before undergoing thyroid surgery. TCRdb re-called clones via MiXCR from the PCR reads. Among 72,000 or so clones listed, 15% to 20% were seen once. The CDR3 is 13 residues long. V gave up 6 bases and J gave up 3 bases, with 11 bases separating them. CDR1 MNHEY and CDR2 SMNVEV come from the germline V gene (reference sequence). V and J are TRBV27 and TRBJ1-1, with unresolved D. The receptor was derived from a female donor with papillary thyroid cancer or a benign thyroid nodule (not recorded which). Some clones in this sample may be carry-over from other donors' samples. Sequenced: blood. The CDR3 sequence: CASSSTYHTEAFF. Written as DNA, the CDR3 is TGTGCCAGCAGCTCTACATACCACACTGAAGCTTTCTTT.